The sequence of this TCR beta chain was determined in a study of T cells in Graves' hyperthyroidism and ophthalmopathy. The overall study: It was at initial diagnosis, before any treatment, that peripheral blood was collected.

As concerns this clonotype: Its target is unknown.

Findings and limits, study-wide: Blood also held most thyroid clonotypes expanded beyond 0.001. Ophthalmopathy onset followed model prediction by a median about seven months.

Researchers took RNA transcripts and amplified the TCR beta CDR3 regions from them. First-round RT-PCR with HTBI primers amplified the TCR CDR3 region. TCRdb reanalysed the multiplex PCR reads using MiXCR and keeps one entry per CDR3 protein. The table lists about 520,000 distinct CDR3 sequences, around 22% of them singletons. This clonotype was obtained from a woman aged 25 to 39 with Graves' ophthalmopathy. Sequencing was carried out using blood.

The CDR3 DNA sequence: TGCAGTGCTAGTGCGGGGGGCTCCTACGAGCAGTACTTC. Translation gives CSASAGGSYEQYF. This rearrangement joins TRBV20-1 to TRBJ2-7, with 8 bases that match TRBD2. Unmatched junction bases numbered 1, after V lost 3 bases and J lost 0 bases. The CDR3 length is 13 residues. Germline V gene lookup returns CDR1 DFQATT and CDR2 SNEGSKA (reference sequence).